The source of this T cell receptor (beta chain) is a study of CD4 T cells in relation to SARS-CoV-2 and coronaviruses. Study-wide context: Median patient age was approximately 38 years, spanning 21 to 72 years.

Naive or memory CD4+ cells were cultured 1:1 with T cell-depleted PBMCs plus CEF. As to this clone: Its target is unknown.

Germline CDR1 and CDR2: MGHRA and YSYEKL. V lost 2 bases and J lost 0, with 14 bases in between. There are 17 residues in the CDR3. Libraries were prepared by immunoSEQ multiplex PCR; TCRdb keeps only in-frame clonotypes and omits some of them. The table has fewer than 35,000 clones, roughly four fifths seen once; the top ten hold around 3.3%. The V call is TRBV4-1, the J call TRBJ2-1; possibly TRBD2 for D (5 bases). The sequenced material came from memory CD4+ T cells from PBMCs, cultured in vitro. The receptor was derived from an adult with COVID-19. The CDR3 DNA follows: TGCGCCAGCAGCCAACGAAGCGGCTTAAGCTCCTACAATGAGCAGTTCTTC. Amino acids: CASSQRSGLSSYNEQFF.